This record covers a single TCR beta chain. This clonotype was counted ten times or more. Its target antigen remains unknown. No base qualities exist here, and no much larger clone lies one base off it. This entry comes from a study of CD8+CD57+ T cells in acquired aplastic anemia (dated by TCRdb to the late 2010s). Regarding the complete study: Extracted DNA from sorted CD4+ and CD8+ cells averaged around 2.9 ug, ranging from about 0.2 to 30 ug. CD8+CD57+ expansion was defined as a frequency above the mean frequency observed in healthy subjects. What the research found in general, with its limitations: Around 28 CD8+ CDR3 sequences were found to be shared between patients and controls, but these sequences appeared to be highly expressed in patients and within the immunodominant clones of the patients. CD8+ Simpson's diversity did not differ significantly between patients and healthy controls (P=0.060).

Profiling of TCR beta VDJ combinations and CDR3 sequences used genomic DNA as the template. TCR repertoire sequencing was run on an Illumina HiSeq 2000. In the original analysis: Repertoires were assessed using TRBV/TRBJ rearrangement plots, CDR3 size and DJ length profiles, and Simpson's diversity index. The immunodominant clone was defined as the most abundant DNA sequence in deep sequencing data. CDR3 amino acid sequences were screened for sharing across subjects and were compared with published repertoires and the VDJdb database. Using fastp trimming at Q25 and MiXCR clonotype assembly, TCRdb reanalyzed the public sequencing data and kept in-frame beta chains. Identical CDR3 proteins give one entry, which carries the most common genes and DNA. These V and J calls are TCRdb output, not the study's own analysis. Recorded for this sample are a few hundred thousand distinct CDR3 sequences; about half of them occurred a single time. Jointly, the top ten make up roughly 21% of the sample.

Reading the germline V gene gives CDR1 ENHRY and CDR2 SYGVKD. Taken from cysteine to phenylalanine, the CDR3 has 13 residues. The DNA shown is the 39-base CDR3, in frame from base 1. The germline ends are 9 bases apart after V is trimmed by 3 bases and J by 4 bases. The patients picked for sequencing were ones in whom flow cytometry had shown an expansion of CD8+CD57+ cells. Severe acquired aplastic anemia was diagnosed in all patients according to International Study of Aplastic Anemia and Agranulocytosis and Camitta criteria. At the time blood was sampled, none of the patients had received any therapy. TCR repertoires of sorted CD4+ and CD8+ blood T cells from severe aplastic anemia patients and healthy subjects were deep-sequenced in the study. Patients were enrolled under clinicaltrials.gov protocols 00001620, 01623167, 00001397, 00071045, 00081523 and 00961064 in the USA. Ficoll-Paque density gradient centrifugation was used to isolate peripheral blood mononuclear cells. CD4+ and CD8+ T cells were sorted by FACS or magnetic beads before DNA extraction.

The chain employs TRBV10-3 and TRBJ1-1, with the D gene not confidently named. This clonotype was sampled from a human donor with aplastic anemia. The sample was sorted CD4+, CD8+, or CD8+CD57+ T cells (not recorded which) from PBMCs. The CDR3 protein is CAISEGRRTEAFF. The sequenced DNA is TGTGCCATCAGTGAAGGGAGGCGCACTGAAGCTTTCTTT.